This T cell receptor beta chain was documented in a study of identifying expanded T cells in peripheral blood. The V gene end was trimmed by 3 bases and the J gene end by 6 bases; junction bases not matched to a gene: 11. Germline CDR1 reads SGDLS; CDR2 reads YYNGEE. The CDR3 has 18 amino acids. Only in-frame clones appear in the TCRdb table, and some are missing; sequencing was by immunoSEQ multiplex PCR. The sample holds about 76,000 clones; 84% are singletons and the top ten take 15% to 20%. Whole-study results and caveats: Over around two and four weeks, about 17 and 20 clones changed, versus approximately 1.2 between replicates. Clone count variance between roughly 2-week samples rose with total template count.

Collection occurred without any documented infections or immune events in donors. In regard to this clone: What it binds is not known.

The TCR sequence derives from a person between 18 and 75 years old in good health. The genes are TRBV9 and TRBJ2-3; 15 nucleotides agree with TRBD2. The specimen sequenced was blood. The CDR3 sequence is CASSDSGLAGGRGDTQYF. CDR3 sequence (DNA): TGTGCCAGCAGCGACTCAGGACTAGCGGGAGGGCGAGGGGATACGCAGTATTTT.